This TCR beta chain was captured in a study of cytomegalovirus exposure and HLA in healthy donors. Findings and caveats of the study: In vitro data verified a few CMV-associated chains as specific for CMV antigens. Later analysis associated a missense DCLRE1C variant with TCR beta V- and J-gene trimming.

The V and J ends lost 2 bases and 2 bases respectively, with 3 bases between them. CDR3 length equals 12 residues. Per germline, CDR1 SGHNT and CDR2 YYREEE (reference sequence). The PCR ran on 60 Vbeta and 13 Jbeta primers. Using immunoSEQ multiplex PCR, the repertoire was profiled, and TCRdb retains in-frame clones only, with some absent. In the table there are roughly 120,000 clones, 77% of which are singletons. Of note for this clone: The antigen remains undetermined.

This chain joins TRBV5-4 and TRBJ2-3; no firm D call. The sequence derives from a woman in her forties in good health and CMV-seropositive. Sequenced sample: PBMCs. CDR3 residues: CASSFYTDTQYF. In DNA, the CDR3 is TGTGCCAGCAGCTTTTACACAGATACGCAGTATTTT.